Shown below are 10 T cell receptor beta chains from a single sample sequenced in a study of OX40 agonist ivuxolimab in advanced cancers. The protocol was immunoSEQ multiplex PCR, while the TCRdb copy is restricted to in-frame clones and leaves out a portion. Here the sample spans more than 85,000 clones, 70% to 90% being singletons. This specimen consisted of CD4+ or CD8+ T cells sorted from blood, obtained in a trial of the OX40 agonist ivuxolimab. These receptor sequences come from an adult with an advanced solid tumor such as melanoma, head and neck, liver or kidney cancer.

V and J are TRBV6-1 and TRBJ2-1; TRBD2 matches at 8 bases. The CDR3 has 13 amino acids. The germline gives CDR1 MNHNS, CDR2 SASEGT. After removal of 0 bases from V and 8 bases from J, the junction contained 0 bases not matched to a gene. The CDR3 protein is CASSEARGDEQFF. DNA for the CDR3: TGTGCCAGCAGTGAAGCGCGGGGGGATGAGCAGTTCTTC.

This clone was seen a handful of times. The chain couples TRBV5-6 to TRBJ1-5; D remains unclear. From germline, CDR1 is SGHDT and CDR2 YYEEEE. The CDR3 is 15 residues long. The V end was cut by 1 base, the J end by 4 bases, with 12 bases between. The CDR3 bases are TGTGCCAGCAGCTTGTTCACATCCCTAAATCAGCCCCAGCATTTT. It codes for CASSLFTSLNQPQHF.

The chain links TRBV4-2 to TRBJ2-3; TRBD1 is a possible D gene (7 bases). V was clipped by 4 bases and J by 1 base, with 15 bases between them. This CDR3 has 16 residues. Germline V gene lookup returns CDR1 LGHNA and CDR2 YNFKEQ. The CDR3: CASSPGRGEGTDTQYF. The CDR3 nucleotides are TGTGCCAGCAGCCCAGGCAGGGGGGAGGGCACAGATACGCAGTATTTT.

CDR3 in DNA: TGTGCCAGCAGAAGTGGGGGCCGAGACGAGCAGTACTTC. Protein sequence: CASRSGGRDEQYF. This chain uses TRBV2 with TRBJ2-7, with D perhaps matching TRBD1 (6 bases). Germline CDR1 SNHLY, CDR2 FYNNEI. With 6 bases removed from V and 5 bases from J, the gap between germline ends came to 14 bases. This CDR3 is 13 amino acids long.

The chain carries TRBV7-2 and TRBJ1-2; unclear D gene. Trimming pared 5 bases from V and 1 base from J, leaving 23 bases between. Germline CDR1 and CDR2: SGHTA and FQGNSA. The CDR3 spans 18 residues. In nucleotides, the CDR3 is TGTGCCAGCAGCCCGTCCGCAGGAGATTCCTGGGGTAACTATGGCTACACCTTC. Amino acids: CASSPSAGDSWGNYGYTF.

V and J are TRBV5-1 and TRBJ1-1, with 7 bases matching TRBD1. Germline-derived CDR1 and CDR2 are SGHRS and YFSETQ. V gave up 2 bases and J gave up 8 bases; unmatched junction bases: 3. This CDR3 comprises 12 residues. In DNA, the CDR3 is TGCGCCAGCAGCTTCAACAGGGGAGAAGCTTTCTTT. Its protein product is CASSFNRGEAFF.

J is TRBJ2-4 and V is TRBV5-1, with D hard to call. The CDR3 runs 15 residues. The V end lost 0 bases, the J end lost 0 bases, and 7 bases lay between the germline ends. Germline CDR1 and CDR2: SGHRS and YFSETQ. CDR3 bases: TGCGCCAGCAGCTTGGGCAGTCTAGCCAAAAACATTCAGTACTTC. This encodes CASSLGSLAKNIQYF.

In this sample, this clone turned up once. The chain links TRBV6-5 to TRBJ1-1; possible D gene TRBD1, 6 bases. There are 15 residues in the CDR3. Trimming took off 7 bases at V and 2 bases at J, with 17 bases between the two ends. Germline V gene data show CDR1 as MNHEY and CDR2 as SVGAGI. The CDR3 DNA reads TGTGCCAGCACCCTTCCGGGGGGCACTAACACTGAAGCTTTCTTT. It yields the protein CASTLPGGTNTEAFF.

This chain uses TRBV7-9 with TRBJ1-5, with 8 bases aligning to TRBD1. Germline V gene lookup returns CDR1 SEHNR and CDR2 FQNEAQ (reference sequence). J was trimmed by 1 base and V by 4 bases; bases with no gene match: 9. The CDR3 extends over 17 amino acids. In DNA, the CDR3 is TGTGCCAGCAGCTCAGCTACAGGGGGAAAAAGCAATCAGCCCCAGCATTTT. Encoded protein: CASSSATGGKSNQPQHF.

The rearrangement links TRBV6-4 to TRBJ1-1; 7 nucleotides match TRBD1. The V gene end was trimmed by 7 bases and the J gene end by 0 bases; junction bases not matched to a gene: 17. This CDR3 contains 18 residues. Per the germline V gene, CDR1 is MRHNA and CDR2 is SNTAGT. The CDR3 spells CASTIILRRGRLNTEAFF. The CDR3 DNA sequence: TGTGCCAGCACCATCATCCTGCGGAGGGGGCGGTTGAACACTGAAGCTTTCTTT.